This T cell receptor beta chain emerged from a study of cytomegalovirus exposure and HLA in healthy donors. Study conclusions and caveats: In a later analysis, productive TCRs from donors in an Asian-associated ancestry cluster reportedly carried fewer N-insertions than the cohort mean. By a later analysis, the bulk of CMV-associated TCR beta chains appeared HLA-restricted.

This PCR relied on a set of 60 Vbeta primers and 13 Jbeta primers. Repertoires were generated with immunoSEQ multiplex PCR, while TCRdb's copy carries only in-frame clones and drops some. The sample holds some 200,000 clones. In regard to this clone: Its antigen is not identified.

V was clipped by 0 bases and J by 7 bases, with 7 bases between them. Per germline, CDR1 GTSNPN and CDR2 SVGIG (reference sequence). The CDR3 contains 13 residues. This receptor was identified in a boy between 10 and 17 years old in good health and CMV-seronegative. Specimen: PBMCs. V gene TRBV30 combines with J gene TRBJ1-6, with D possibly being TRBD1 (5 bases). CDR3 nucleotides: TGTGCCTGGAGTGTGACAGCAAATTCACCCCTCCACTTT. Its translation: CAWSVTANSPLHF. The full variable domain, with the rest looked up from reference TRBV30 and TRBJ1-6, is SQTIHQWPATLVQPVGSPLSLECTVEGTSNPNLYWYRQAAGRGLQLLFYSVGIGQISSEVPQNLSASRPQDRQFILSSKKLLLSDSGFYLCAWSVTANSPLHFGNGTRLTVT.